The T cell receptor beta chain under discussion was sequenced for a study of cytomegalovirus exposure and HLA in healthy donors (dated by TCRdb to about 2017). Regarding the research as a whole: According to an earlier analysis of 587 of the donors, some 180 million T cells yielded 117 million unique TCR beta sequences and approximately 280 Gb of sequence data. Roughly 300 gigabases of sequencing data and around 80 million unique TCR sequences made up an early release that covered under 750 HLA-typed donors. Of the roughly 430 genotyped donors, around 81% fell in the genetic ancestry cluster associated with self-reported Caucasian donors. The study was designed to test whether signatures of past pathogen exposure could be identified by cataloging public T cell receptors. The T cell repertoires of several hundred subjects were profiled by immunosequencing and related to cytomegalovirus serostatus. A separate validation cohort of more than 100 different subjects was used in addition to the roughly 720-subject first cohort. The study combined high-throughput TCR immunosequencing, statistical association of individual TCRs with disease status, and machine learning to predict cytomegalovirus infection status. A later analysis re-analyzed previously published TCR beta repertoires from approximately 670 donors and added high-resolution HLA genotyping to study TCR occurrence patterns. In the later analysis, no new phenotypic data were used to find candidate immune exposures; instead, reliance was placed on TCR beta sequences and their occurrence across donors. In an earlier analysis of over 550 of the donors, high-throughput TCR beta sequencing was used to judge whether each TCR beta V gene segment behaved as functional or pseudogenic. Donor age, sex, ethnicity and CMV serostatus were compiled together with the repertoire data. Genome-wide SNP genotypes for about 55% of the 666 donors were used in a later genetic analysis, which treated that subset as a discovery cohort. All discovery cohort repertoires had been generated on a single sequencing platform. HLA typing covered class I and class II loci at four-digit resolution. The number of donors typed differed by locus, with 629-630 for A, B, C, DRB1 and DQB1, roughly 520 for DQA1, over 600 for DPA1, and 450 to 480 for DPB1. Roughly 5 DR-DQ haplotypes were handled as single units for association and clustering, since linkage in the cohort was strong. Across about 370 genotyped donors of the cohort, an average of approximately 200,000 unique TCR beta nucleotide sequences per donor were sequenced, and approximately 19% of those sequences were non-productive. What the study reported, not specific to this receptor: In the study, roughly 160 TCR beta chains were listed as associated with cytomegalovirus. Compared with the approximately 670-donor mean, donors in an Asian-associated ancestry cluster had fewer N-insertions in productive TCRs, according to a later genetic analysis. Strong co-occurrence of HLA alleles, especially DR and DQ, made assigning TCR associations to individual alleles difficult. A further reported finding was that TCR beta sequences accurately predicted the HLA-A and HLA-B alleles for most subjects in the first cohort. Immune exposure information for the cohort was limited to CMV serostatus. In a later analysis, HLA-associated TCR beta chains were found to be more clonally expanded and to have lower generation probabilities than equally common non-associated chains. About 15 rarely observed V segments, including chromosome 9 orphons, were excluded from the earlier analysis of 550 to 700 of the donors because counts were too low. The cohort was sequenced for TCR beta chains only, and without alpha or paired-chain data the features that could be detected were limited. In vitro tests confirmed that a few of the cytomegalovirus-associated TCR beta chains recognize cytomegalovirus antigens. According to a later analysis, most CMV-associated TCR beta chains appeared to be HLA-restricted, and the HLA associations seemed to be driven largely by CMV exposure. In a later analysis, TCR association rates were found to vary across HLA loci, with the most associated TCRs seen for DRB1 alleles and the fewest for HLA-C alleles. Presence/absence analyses assumed roughly uniform sequencing depth across donors, an assumption that may not hold. Because HLA typing was unavailable for some donors at each locus, only the typed subset was used in association tests. While some public TCRs were present in many individuals, most TCR sequences turned up only very rarely across donors. At a false discovery rate of 0.05, a later analysis linked some 18,000 TCR beta sequences to specific HLA alleles. Linkage disequilibrium might explain the correlated functional status among segregating V segments, but an unknown experimental factor could not be ruled out. It was suggested by the authors that the approach could potentially be generalized to other disease states and immunological phenotypes. V-gene and J-gene trimming of TCR beta chains was associated with a missense DCLRE1C variant in a later genetic analysis, and the association was replicated in an independent cohort. The sequencing pipeline was judged likely to have produced a cluster of highly shared sequence variants as a technical artifact. In an earlier analysis of about 540 of the donors, most TCR beta V segments were observed in productive rearrangements about 90% or about 30% of the time, broadly matching IMGT annotations. The classifier was reported to diagnose cytomegalovirus status with high specificity and sensitivity in both the original and validation cohorts. In a later analysis, several top co-occurrence clusters were reported to appear linked to parvovirus B19, influenza, CMV and Epstein-Barr virus.

A remark on this clone: Its antigen is currently not known. No base quality information exists; no much larger clone differs at one position.

To prepare the library, the immunoSEQ multiplex PCR assay was applied. For the multiplex PCR, a mixture combining 60 forward primers for TCR Vbeta segments and 13 reverse primers for TCR Jbeta segments was used. A multiplex PCR assay on genomic DNA amplified the CDR3 region of rearranged TCR beta genes. On the Illumina HiSeq System, the amplified TCR beta libraries were sequenced as 87-base-pair reads. Regarding the original processing steps: In a later analysis, some 80 million unique TCR beta chains were counted across the roughly 670 repertoires, and about 9.9 million of these chains were shared by at least two donors. A nearest-neighbor algorithm error-corrected the raw reads and collapsed the reads into unique sequences, merging closely related sequences to remove PCR and sequencing errors. CDR3 sequences were aligned to IMGT reference sequences to assign V, D and J gene segments. For a sequence to be retained, at least a six-nucleotide match to both a V gene segment and a J gene segment was required. A rearrangement was called productive if the CDR3 had no stop codons and remained in frame with V and J, and every other rearrangement was called non-productive. CDR3 was defined according to IMGT convention as the region running from the second conserved V-encoded cysteine to the conserved J-encoded phenylalanine. The earlier analysis of about 500 of the donors excluded sequences that lacked an unambiguous match to a single V gene segment. An earlier analysis of 450 to 650 of the donors called V segments functional above 56.7% productive rearrangements and segregating when the between-donor standard deviation exceeded 5%. To diagnose cytomegalovirus status from the catalog of TCR beta chain sequences, a statistical classification framework was built. A later analysis assigned V and J genes by comparing TCR nucleotide sequences with IMGT/GENE-DB human TR gene sequences. In a later analysis, CDR3 sequences and most-parsimonious VDJ recombination scenarios were assigned using the TCRdist pipeline. In a later analysis, each TCR beta chain was defined by its CDR3 amino acid sequence together with its V-gene family, and reads without a unique V-gene family were excluded. In a later analysis, 500 to 650 highly shared, low-generation-probability nucleotide sequences were removed to address suspected cross-contamination and a sequencing artifact. In a later analysis, a clonal expansion index for each public chain was calculated from normalized within-repertoire ranks of inferred template counts. A later analysis computed generation probabilities with a VDJ recombination model fitted to out-of-frame rearrangements, and checked the results against IGoR. In a later analysis, hypergeometric tests were used to score TCR-TCR, TCR-HLA and TCR-CMV co-occurrence, with a repertoire-size bias correction applied to TCR pairs. False discovery rates were estimated in a later analysis by permuting HLA or CMV assignments 20 times. In a later analysis, co-occurring TCRs were grouped using DBSCAN, with TCRdist sequence similarity added in when clustering inside HLA-allele-positive subsets. For co-occurrence clustering, repertoires with fewer than 30,000 or more than 120,000 public chains were excluded, along with five repertoires with anomalous nucleotide sharing. The clones in this table, taken by TCRdb from immuneACCESS, are in-frame only. Not every clone is retained; where verified, under half of the shortfall comes from an unresolved V gene, and the cause of the rest is unknown. The D gene and trimming were derived from the DNA, and the V and J assignments and clone size from that table. Present in this sample are 210,000 or so clones, roughly 76% of which were seen just once. The ten largest clonotypes hold roughly 2.1% of the sample.

The cohort was made up of 666 healthy bone marrow donors. All cohort members were sampled while nominally healthy, although unrecorded immune exposures were likely present. The donor was CMV seropositive and was included in the group of approximately 310 seropositive cohort members. Every donor gave a peripheral blood sample, and the peripheral blood mononuclear cells from that sample were used for TCR beta sequencing. Genomic DNA extraction from the blood cell samples was performed with the Qiagen DNeasy Blood Extraction Kit. The sample was PBMCs. The source of this sequence is a young woman in good health and CMV-seropositive.

The nucleotides are TGCGCCAGCAGCCATAGCGGGAGAACAGATACGCAGTATTTT. This translates into CASSHSGRTDTQYF. Here the chain combines TRBV4-3 and TRBJ2-3, and TRBD2 aligns with 9 junction nucleotides. Relative to germline, V is missing 3 bases and J is missing 3 bases, with 1 base of the junction outside any gene match. CDR1 LGHNA and CDR2 YSLEER were looked up in the germline V gene. Reading from cysteine to phenylalanine, the CDR3 counts 14 amino acids. Kept here is only the CDR3 DNA, which spans 42 bases and is read in frame from base 1.